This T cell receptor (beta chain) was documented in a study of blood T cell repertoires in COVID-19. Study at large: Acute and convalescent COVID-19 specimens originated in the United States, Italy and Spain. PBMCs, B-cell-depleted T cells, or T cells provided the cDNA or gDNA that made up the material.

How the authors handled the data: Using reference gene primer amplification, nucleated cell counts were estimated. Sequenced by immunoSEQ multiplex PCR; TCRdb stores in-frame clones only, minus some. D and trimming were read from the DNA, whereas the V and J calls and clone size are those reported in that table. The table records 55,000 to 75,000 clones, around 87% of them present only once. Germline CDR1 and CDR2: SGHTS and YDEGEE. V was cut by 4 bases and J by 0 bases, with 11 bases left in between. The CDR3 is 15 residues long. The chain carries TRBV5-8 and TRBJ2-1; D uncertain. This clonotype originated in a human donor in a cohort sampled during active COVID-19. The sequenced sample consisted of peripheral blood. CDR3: CASSIGESSYNEQFF. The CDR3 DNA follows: TGTGCCAGCAGCATAGGAGAGAGCTCCTACAATGAGCAGTTCTTC. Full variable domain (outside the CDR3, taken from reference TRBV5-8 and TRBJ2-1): EAGVTQSPTHLIKTRGQQATLRCSPISGHTSVYWYQQALGLGLQFLLWYDEGEERNRGNFPPRFSGRQFPNYSSELNVNALELEDSALYLCASSIGESSYNEQFFGPGTRLTVL.